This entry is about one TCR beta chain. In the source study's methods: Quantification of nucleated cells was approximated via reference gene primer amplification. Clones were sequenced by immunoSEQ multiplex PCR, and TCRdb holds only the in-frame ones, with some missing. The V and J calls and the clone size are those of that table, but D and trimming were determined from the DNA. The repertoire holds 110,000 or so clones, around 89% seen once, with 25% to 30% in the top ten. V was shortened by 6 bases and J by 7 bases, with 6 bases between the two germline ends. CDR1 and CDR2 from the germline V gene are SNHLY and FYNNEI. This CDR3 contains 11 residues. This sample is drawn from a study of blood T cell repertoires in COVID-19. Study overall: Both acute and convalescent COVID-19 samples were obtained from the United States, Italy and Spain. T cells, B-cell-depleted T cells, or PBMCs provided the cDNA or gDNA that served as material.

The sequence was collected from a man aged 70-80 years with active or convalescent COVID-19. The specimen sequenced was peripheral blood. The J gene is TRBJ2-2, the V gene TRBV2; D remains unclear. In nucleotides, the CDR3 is TGTGCCAGCAGGCTAGGCGGGGAGCTGTTTTTT. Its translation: CASRLGGELFF.